A single sample is the source of the 6 T cell receptor beta chains below, sequenced in a study of blood T cells in healthy people across ages. Using a J-beta primer mix together with a sample-barcoded 5' primer, a second PCR was run for roughly 7 to 12 cycles. TCRdb re-analysed the 5' RACE reads in MiXCR, keeping a single row per CDR3 protein. This sample has approximately 2,000,000 distinct CDR3 sequences, with roughly 43% found just once. The sequenced material came from blood. Receptors were obtained from a human donor in good health.

This clonotype has just a few counts. The genes are TRBV29-1 and TRBJ1-2; 10 bases agree with TRBD1. Trimming took 7 bases from V and 6 from J; bases not matched to a gene: 11. CDR1 is SQVTM and CDR2 is ANQGSEA in the germline V gene. The CDR3 runs 14 residues. CDR3 sequence reads: CSATRQGARNGYTF. CDR3 nucleotide sequence: TGCAGCGCTACACGACAGGGGGCTAGGAATGGCTACACCTTC. Drawing the rest from reference TRBV29-1 and TRBJ1-2, the complete variable domain is SAVISQKPSRDICQRGTSLTIQCQVDSQVTMMFWYRQQPGQSLTLIATANQGSEATYESGFVIDKFPISRPNLTFSTLTVSNMSPEDSSIYLCSATRQGARNGYTFGSGTRLTVV.

In DNA, the CDR3 is TGCAGCGTTGAGGAGACAGGGGGTTCTGAGCAGTTCTTC. It specifies CSVEETGGSEQFF. This chain links TRBV29-1 with TRBJ2-1; the match to TRBD1 covers 9 bases. The ends lost 3 bases at V and 9 bases at J; junction bases unmatched: 6. The germline V gene encodes CDR1 SQVTM and CDR2 ANQGSEA. CDR3 length: 13 residues.

This clonotype showed up just once. The chain combines TRBV4-1 with TRBJ2-1; tentatively, D is TRBD1 or TRBD2 (5 bases each). This CDR3 comprises 17 residues. Germline V gene sequence: CDR1 MGHRA, CDR2 YSYEKL. V gave up 1 base and J gave up 8 bases, with 21 bases separating them. This CDR3 is CASSQVAGLPTGYEQFF. CDR3 in DNA: TGCGCCAGCAGCCAAGTTGCAGGGCTGCCGACGGGATATGAGCAGTTCTTC.

This clonotype turned up a few times. The gene calls are TRBV28 and TRBJ2-1; 7 nucleotides match TRBD1. CDR1 and CDR2 from the germline V gene are MDHEN and SYDVKM. The CDR3 extends over 14 amino acids. Trimming took 7 bases from V and 7 from J; bases not matched to a gene: 10. The CDR3 sequence: CASIRTGSENEQFF. In DNA, the CDR3 is TGTGCCAGCATCCGGACAGGTTCGGAGAATGAGCAGTTCTTC.

The rearrangement links TRBV4-2 to TRBJ2-5; TRBD2 matches at 7 bases. CDR3 size: 16 residues. Looked up from germline, CDR1 is LGHNA and CDR2 is YNFKEQ. With 3 bases clipped from V and 3 bases from J, the junction kept 10 bases outside the gene matches. Written as DNA, the CDR3 is TGTGCCAGCAGCCAGCAGGCTAGCGGAGGGGAAGAGACCCAGTACTTC. This codes for CASSQQASGGEETQYF.

The chain has TRBV20-1 and TRBJ1-5; D not certain. Germline V gene data show CDR1 as DFQATT and CDR2 as SNEGSKA (reference sequence). There are 15 residues in the CDR3. V lost 2 bases to trimming and J lost 5 bases, with 16 bases between them. In nucleotides, the CDR3 is TGCAGTGCTAGAAAGTCAAACCGAGGCGATCAGCCCCAGCATTTT. This gives the protein CSARKSNRGDQPQHF.